The 16 T cell receptor beta chains presented below share a single source sample, sequenced in a study of monozygotic twins with inflammatory bowel disease. TCRdb reprocessed the 5' RACE reads and reports one entry per CDR3 protein, with no DNA. The sample features roughly 150,000 distinct CDR3 sequences, with 2.8% in its top ten. The sample comprised blood. The receptors were sampled from a human donor with ulcerative colitis or Crohn's disease, or a healthy co-twin of an affected twin (not recorded which).

V gene TRBV12-3 or TRBV12-4 combines with J gene TRBJ2-3. The CDR3 runs to 14 residues. This CDR3 is CASIRNGGTDTQYF.

The chain is built from TRBV24-1 and TRBJ2-1; no DNA is available, so the TRBD2 call from TCRdb remains unchecked. Germline V gene lookup returns CDR1 KGHDR and CDR2 SFDVKD. This CDR3 comprises 17 residues. The CDR3 sequence is CATSDFRREAERNEQFF.

CDR3 protein: CAADGQFNEKLFF. The chain links TRBV7-9 to TRBJ1-4. Germline CDR1 reads SEHNR; CDR2 reads FQNEAQ (reference sequence). The CDR3 contains 13 residues.

The V and J genes are TRBV5-4 and TRBJ2-1; the TCRdb D gene call, TRBD1, has no DNA to confirm it. Germline values: CDR1 SGHNT, CDR2 YYREEE (reference sequence). The CDR3 is 13 amino acids. CDR3 amino acids: CASSPGGGNEQFF.

This sequence joins TRBV7-3 and TRBJ2-2; TCRdb's D call of TRBD1 is untestable without DNA. This CDR3 is built from 18 residues. Germline loops: CDR1 SGHTA, CDR2 FQGTGA. CDR3 amino acids: CASSPPPSDSSNTGELFF.

The V and J genes are TRBV7-2 and TRBJ2-5. There are 12 residues in the CDR3. Germline lookup yields CDR1 SGHTA and CDR2 FQGNSA. The CDR3 region is CASSSDIGTQYF.

This chain connects TRBV6-6 to TRBJ2-2; TCRdb's D gene call, TRBD2, goes unchecked for lack of DNA. The germline CDR1 and CDR2 sequences are MNHNY and SVGAGI (reference sequence). The CDR3 spans 13 residues. CDR3 sequence: CASGLPRTGELFF.

This sequence joins TRBV13 and TRBJ2-7. Germline assignment: CDR1 PRHDT and CDR2 FYEKMQ (reference sequence). CDR3 length equals 14 residues. Here the CDR3 reads CASSLGRRSYEQYF.

V is TRBV28 and J is TRBJ1-6; the TRBD1 assignment by TCRdb is unverifiable without DNA. The CDR3 totals 14 residues. Germline loops: CDR1 MDHEN, CDR2 SYDVKM. CDR3 region: CASVQGSYNSPLHF.

The chain links TRBV6-1 to TRBJ2-7. Germline loops: CDR1 MNHNS, CDR2 SASEGT. The CDR3 consists of 15 residues. The chain's CDR3 is CASSEAGGSSYEQYF.

CDR3 residues: CASSPEGYYEQYF. The rearrangement links TRBV5-1 to TRBJ2-7. This CDR3 has 13 amino acids. Germline CDR1 reads SGHRS; CDR2 reads YFSETQ. Using reference TRBV5-1 and TRBJ2-7 for the parts outside the CDR3, the full variable domain is KAGVTQTPRYLIKTRGQQVTLSCSPISGHRSVSWYQQTPGQGLQFLFEYFSETQRNKGNFPGRFSGRQFSNSRSEMNVSTLELGDSALYLCASSPEGYYEQYFGPGTRLTVT.

J is TRBJ1-1 and V is TRBV20-1. This CDR3 is built from 14 residues. Germline V gene lookup returns CDR1 DFQATT and CDR2 SNEGSKA (reference sequence). The CDR3 spells CSARDRRGYTEAFF.

CDR3: CSAFTGGGYGYTF. The rearrangement joins TRBV20-1 to TRBJ1-2; the D gene TCRdb calls, TRBD1, cannot be checked with no DNA. The CDR3 contains 13 residues. Germline V gene data show CDR1 as DFQATT and CDR2 as SNEGSKA (reference sequence).

This chain connects TRBV20-1 to TRBJ2-5; with no DNA, the TCRdb D assignment of TRBD1 cannot be verified. Germline assignment: CDR1 DFQATT and CDR2 SNEGSKA (reference sequence). CDR3 size: 15 residues. This CDR3 reads CSARVPGQVQETQYF.

This sequence joins TRBV5-6 and TRBJ2-7. The germline CDR1 and CDR2 sequences are SGHDT and YYEEEE. The CDR3 totals 12 residues. The chain's CDR3 is CASSLSRYEQYF.

The V gene is TRBV5-1, the J gene TRBJ2-7; the TCRdb call, TRBD1, lacks DNA for checking. This CDR3 spans 14 amino acids. Germline assignment: CDR1 SGHRS and CDR2 YFSETQ. The CDR3 spells CASGSVSVPYEQYF. Together with reference TRBV5-1 and TRBJ2-7, the CDR3 gives the full variable domain: KAGVTQTPRYLIKTRGQQVTLSCSPISGHRSVSWYQQTPGQGLQFLFEYFSETQRNKGNFPGRFSGRQFSNSRSEMNVSTLELGDSALYLCASGSVSVPYEQYFGPGTRLTVT.